Presented here are 8 T cell receptor beta chains from one specimen sequenced in a study of T cells of healthy individuals. TCRdb recomputed calls from the 5' RACE reads with MiXCR, one row per CDR3 protein. The profile shows tens of thousands of distinct CDR3 sequences, over 12% of them singletons. These TCRs come from a human donor in good health.

There are a few counts of this clonotype. As DNA, the CDR3 is TGCGCCAGCAGCCACCCCGGCGGTCGGGAGGCCCCTCAAGAGACCCAGTACTTC. Its translation: CASSHPGGREAPQETQYF. This chain connects TRBV4-1 to TRBJ2-5, with TRBD2 identical over 7 bases. The CDR3 consists of 18 residues. The germline gives CDR1 MGHRA, CDR2 YSYEKL. The V and J ends lost 3 bases and 2 bases, in that order; junction bases with no gene match: 15.

The gene calls are TRBV6-5 and TRBJ1-1, with 9 positions matching TRBD1. The V gene end was trimmed by 2 bases and the J gene end by 6 bases; junction bases not matched to a gene: 7. Germline values: CDR1 MNHEY, CDR2 SVGAGI. This CDR3 has 15 amino acids. DNA for the CDR3: TGTGCCAGCAGTTACCTTCCGGGACAGGGCGCTGAAGCTTTCTTT. This sequence encodes CASSYLPGQGAEAFF.

This chain links TRBV7-2 with TRBJ2-4, with 9 bases aligning to TRBD1. The CDR3 contains 14 residues. J gave up 7 bases and V 4 bases, and 5 bases lay outside the gene matches. Germline-derived CDR1 and CDR2 are SGHTA and FQGNSA. The CDR3 here is CASSSGTGRNIQYF. The CDR3 DNA reads TGTGCCAGCAGCTCCGGGACAGGGAGGAACATTCAGTACTTC.

This clonotype was counted at least ten times. The V and J genes are TRBV6-6 and TRBJ2-7; D is uncertain. The CDR3 runs 15 residues. In germline, CDR1 is MNHNY, CDR2 SVGAGI (reference sequence). The ends were cut back, 1 base at V and 2 bases at J, with 12 bases in the middle. CDR3 sequence reads: CASSYYRIDTYEQYF. The CDR3 nucleotides are TGTGCCAGCAGTTACTACCGCATCGACACCTACGAGCAGTACTTC.

In this sample, this clonotype turned up many times. This chain joins TRBV6-5 and TRBJ2-7; the match to TRBD2 covers 10 bases. V gave up 2 bases and J gave up 5 bases; unmatched junction bases: 9. The CDR3 extends over 16 amino acids. Looked up from germline, CDR1 is MNHEY and CDR2 is SVGAGI. CDR3 loop: CASSYIPASGGDEQYF. CDR3 in DNA: TGTGCCAGCAGTTACATCCCGGCTAGCGGGGGAGACGAGCAGTACTTC.

This clonotype has only a few counts. The chain has TRBV2 and TRBJ1-2, with a tentative D call TRBD1 (6 bases). V was cut by 6 bases and J by 5 bases, with 13 bases left in between. The CDR3 is 13 amino acids. CDR1 and CDR2 from the germline V gene are SNHLY and FYNNEI. CDR3 amino acids: CASRGRTAYGYTF. The CDR3 bases are TGTGCCAGCAGAGGCCGGACAGCATATGGCTACACCTTC.

The chain recombines TRBV19 with TRBJ1-1; D might be TRBD1 (6 bases). The V and J ends lost 3 bases and 1 base respectively, with 15 bases between them. The CDR3 is 16 residues long. Looked up from germline, CDR1 is LNHDA and CDR2 is SQIVND (reference sequence). The CDR3 loop is CASSIPSGQRNTEAFF. The CDR3 coding sequence is TGTGCCAGTAGTATCCCGTCGGGACAAAGGAACACTGAAGCTTTCTTT. Together with reference TRBV19 and TRBJ1-1, the CDR3 gives the full variable domain: DGGITQSPKYLFRKEGQNVTLSCEQNLNHDAMYWYRQDPGQGLRLIYYSQIVNDFQKGDIAEGYSVSREKKESFPLTVTSAQKNPTAFYLCASSIPSGQRNTEAFFGQGTRLTVV.

The rearrangement uses TRBV20-1 and TRBJ2-3, with D possibly matching TRBD2 (6 bases). Germline V gene data show CDR1 as DFQATT and CDR2 as SNEGSKA (reference sequence). With 3 bases removed from V and 4 bases from J, the gap between germline ends came to 11 bases. The CDR3 is 13 residues long. The CDR3 DNA sequence: TGCAGTGCTAGCCGCGGGACGGCAGATACGCAGTATTTT. This translates into CSASRGTADTQYF.